This TCR beta chain was observed in a study of monozygotic twins with inflammatory bowel disease. The CDR3 spans 12 residues. CDR1 and CDR2 from the germline V gene are MNHNS and SASEGT. Reprocessing the 5' RACE reads, TCRdb reports a single entry for every CDR3 protein and omits DNA. Its table lists some 400,000 distinct CDR3 sequences. This clonotype originated in a human donor with ulcerative colitis or Crohn's disease, or a healthy co-twin of an affected twin (not recorded which). The chain links TRBV6-1 to TRBJ2-7. The sequenced material came from blood. Here the CDR3 reads CASVEGFYEQYF.